The 8 T cell receptor beta chains in this list originate from one sample, sequenced in a study of Ad26.COV2.S vaccination and SARS-CoV-2 variants. Assay used: immunoSEQ multiplex PCR; TCRdb lists only in-frame clones, some missing. The sample includes 350,000 to 400,000 clones, around 91% of them seen just once. The treatment here: 15 to 20 received Ad26.COV2.S at low or high dose, single or two shots; several received placebo; per-sample allocation not given. Day 63 after the first vaccine or placebo injection was the time point for sampling. The source material was peripheral blood, sampled in a trial of Ad26.COV2.S vaccine versus placebo. These receptors all come from a person aged 18-65 years who received the Ad26.COV2.S COVID-19 vaccine or a placebo.

This CDR3 reads CASSSVGDTEAFF. The DNA of the CDR3 is TGTGCCAGCAGTTCGGTGGGGGACACTGAAGCTTTCTTT. This chain links TRBV12-3 or TRBV12-4 with TRBJ1-1; D might be TRBD1 (5 bases). CDR3 size: 13 residues. Between the trimmed V and J ends, which lost 4 bases and 3 bases, there was a span of 9 bases.

The V gene is TRBV6-1, the J gene TRBJ1-1, with D unresolved. This CDR3 has 15 residues. V gave up 3 bases and J gave up 6 bases, with 17 bases separating them. Looked up from germline, CDR1 is MNHNS and CDR2 is SASEGT. The CDR3 region is CASSERTNGYPEAFF. The DNA of the CDR3 is TGTGCCAGCAGTGAGCGGACGAACGGTTACCCTGAAGCTTTCTTT.

The rearrangement uses TRBV28 and TRBJ1-4; D may be TRBD1 (6 bases). Germline CDR1 reads MDHEN; CDR2 reads SYDVKM. This CDR3 has 14 amino acids. Trimming left V 6 bases short and J 6 bases short, with 14 bases between. CDR3 in amino acids: CASRGTQGHEKLFF. The CDR3 DNA reads as TGTGCCAGCAGGGGGACACAGGGTCATGAAAAACTGTTTTTT.

The count of this clone is one. The rearrangement links TRBV5-4 to TRBJ1-3, with D possibly being TRBD1 (5 bases). The CDR3 contains 13 residues. Germline assignment: CDR1 SGHNT and CDR2 YYREEE (reference sequence). The ends were cut back, 4 bases at V and 4 bases at J, with 9 bases in the middle. The CDR3 loop is CASSEDIGNTIYF. CDR3 coding DNA: TGTGCCAGCAGCGAGGACATCGGAAACACCATATATTTT. Supplemented by reference TRBV5-4 and TRBJ1-3, the full variable domain reads ETGVTQSPTHLIKTRGQQVTLRCSSQSGHNTVSWYQQALGQGPQFIFQYYREEENGRGNFPPRFSGLQFPNYSSELNVNALELDDSALYLCASSEDIGNTIYFGEGSWLTVV.

The chain employs TRBV7-8 and TRBJ2-7, with 10 bases lining up with TRBD2. V shed 2 bases, J shed 4 bases, and the junction held 5 bases outside the gene matches. Germline assignment: CDR1 SGHVS and CDR2 FQNEAQ. The CDR3 has 15 amino acids. In nucleotides, the CDR3 is TGTGCCAGCAGCTTACTCCTAGCGGGAGAGTACGAGCAGTACTTC. Translating it yields CASSLLLAGEYEQYF.

The chain recombines TRBV7-6 with TRBJ2-1, with 10 bases identical to TRBD2. Unmatched junction bases numbered 6, after V lost 4 bases and J lost 6 bases. Germline V gene lookup returns CDR1 SGHVS and CDR2 FNYEAQ. This CDR3 has 15 amino acids. DNA of the CDR3: TGTGCCAGCAGCTCACTAGCGGGAACCCCCAATGAGCAGTTCTTC. This translates into CASSSLAGTPNEQFF.

V and J are TRBV7-8 and TRBJ2-3; tentatively, D is TRBD2 (5 bases). The CDR3 covers 15 residues. Germline loops: CDR1 SGHVS, CDR2 FQNEAQ. The V end was cut by 3 bases, the J end by 0 bases, with 10 bases between. This chain's CDR3 is CASSLDLTSTDTQYF. CDR3 DNA sequence: TGTGCCAGCAGCTTGGACTTAACTAGCACAGATACGCAGTATTTT.

The J gene is TRBJ2-1, the V gene TRBV7-2, with D perhaps matching TRBD1 (5 bases). In germline, CDR1 is SGHTA, CDR2 FQGNSA. The CDR3 is made up of 14 amino acids. With 2 bases removed from V and 4 bases from J, the gap between germline ends came to 9 bases. Written as DNA, the CDR3 is TGTGCCAGCAGCTTACAAGGGGCTTACAATGAGCAGTTCTTC. Protein sequence: CASSLQGAYNEQFF.